The T cell receptor (beta chain) described here comes from a study of OX40 agonist ivuxolimab in advanced cancers. Study-wide results and caveats: On average, CD8+ T cells showed a greater number of expanded clones than CD4+.

A remark on this clone: The target antigen is unknown.

V lost 7 bases to trimming and J lost 5 bases, with 18 bases between them. The V gene's germline CDR1 is SGDLS and CDR2 YYNGEE. The CDR3 extends over 14 amino acids. Clones were sequenced by immunoSEQ multiplex PCR, and TCRdb holds only the in-frame ones, with some missing. The profile covers around 48,000 clones, with roughly 84% appearing a single time and 1% to 1.3% taken by the ten largest. The V and J genes are TRBV9 and TRBJ1-1; possibly TRBD1 for D (5 bases). The specimen was CD4+ or CD8+ T cells sorted from blood, collected in a trial of the OX40 agonist ivuxolimab. This TCR derives from an adult with an advanced solid tumor such as melanoma, head and neck, liver or kidney cancer. Here the CDR3 reads CASRAIQGVTEAFF. DNA of the CDR3: TGTGCCAGCCGAGCCATCCAGGGAGTAACTGAAGCTTTCTTT.